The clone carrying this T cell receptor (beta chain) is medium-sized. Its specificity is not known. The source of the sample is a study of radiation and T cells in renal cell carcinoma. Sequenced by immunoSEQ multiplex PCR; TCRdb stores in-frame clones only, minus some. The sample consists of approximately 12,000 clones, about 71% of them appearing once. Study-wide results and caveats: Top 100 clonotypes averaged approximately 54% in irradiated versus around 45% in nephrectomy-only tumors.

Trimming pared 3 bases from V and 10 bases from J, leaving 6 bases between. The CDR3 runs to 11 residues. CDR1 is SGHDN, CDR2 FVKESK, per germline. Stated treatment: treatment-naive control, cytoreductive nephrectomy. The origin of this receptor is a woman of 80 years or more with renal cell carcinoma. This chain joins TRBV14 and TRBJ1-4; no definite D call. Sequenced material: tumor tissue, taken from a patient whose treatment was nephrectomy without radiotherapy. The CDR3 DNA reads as TGTGCCAGCAGCCATCTGGGAAAACTGTTTTTT. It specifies CASSHLGKLFF.